This TCR beta chain was identified during a study of T cells in Graves' hyperthyroidism and ophthalmopathy. Regarding this clonotype: Its matching antigen is unknown.

The CDR3 has 13 residues. The J segment lost 4 bases and the V segment lost 8 bases, leaving 6 bases of the junction unmatched. CDR1 and CDR2 from the germline V gene are SQVTM and ANQGSEA. General observations from the study: Most thyroid-expanded clonotypes above 0.001 were also found in blood.

In patients aged 18 to 65, hyperthyroidism was newly diagnosed, with duration under 2 months. Amplified TCR beta CDR3 regions came from RNA transcripts. The HTBI primer set drove a first-round RT-PCR of the TCR CDR3. TCRdb re-analysed the multiplex PCR reads in MiXCR, keeping a single row per CDR3 protein. The sample shows some 600,000 distinct CDR3 sequences, just over 45% of them seen only once. The chain carries TRBV29-1 and TRBJ2-5; TRBD1 aligns across 11 bases. This clonotype was sampled from a woman younger than 30 with Graves' hyperthyroidism. Sequenced input: peripheral blood or thyroid tissue (not recorded which). CDR3 amino acids: CSLRTGGVETQYF. DNA for the CDR3: TGCAGCCTTAGGACAGGGGGCGTAGAGACCCAGTACTTC.